The text below deals with one T cell receptor beta chain. This sample is part of a study of cytomegalovirus exposure and HLA in healthy donors. The study ran its PCR with 60 Vbeta and 13 Jbeta primers. Some clones are missing from TCRdb's copy, which holds only in-frame ones; the method was immunoSEQ multiplex PCR. The data contain about 160,000 clones, approximately 81% of them seen just once; the ten biggest clones take up approximately 7%. This CDR3 is 13 amino acids long. Trimming removed 6 bases at V and 1 base at J, with 9 bases between. Germline values: CDR1 MNHNY, CDR2 SVGAGI (reference sequence).

Sequencing used PBMCs. The V call is TRBV6-6, the J call TRBJ1-1; D gene ambiguous. The TCR originated in a woman in her 30s in good health and CMV-seropositive. CDR3 in amino acids: CASSLSGNTEAFF. In DNA form, the CDR3 reads TGTGCCAGCAGCCTTTCGGGGAACACTGAAGCTTTCTTT.